This T cell receptor (beta chain) was found in a study of T-cell memory formation after mild COVID-19. From the 5' RACE reads, TCRdb called clonotypes with MiXCR, one entry per CDR3 protein. The sample holds 200,000 or so distinct CDR3 sequences; around 17% are singletons and the top ten take around 2.4%. The germline V gene has CDR1 DFQATT and CDR2 SNEGSKA (reference sequence). The V end lost 0 bases, the J end lost 6 bases, and 18 bases lay between the germline ends. This CDR3 spans 16 amino acids. This TCR came from an adult woman who had mild COVID-19 (a few samples of this study predate the infection). Cell type and time point are not known. V usage is TRBV20-1 and J usage is TRBJ1-5; D uncertain. The specimen was PBMCs or a T cell subset sorted from them (not recorded which). The CDR3 DNA reads TGCAGTGCTAGAGACTCCTTCGGTAGGGCGGGTCAGCCCCAGCATTTT. It yields the protein CSARDSFGRAGQPQHF.